The 5 T cell receptor beta chains below come from one sample, sequenced in a study of blood T cell repertoires in COVID-19. This table comes from immunoSEQ multiplex PCR, and its TCRdb copy is limited to in-frame clones, with some not included. This table holds 220,000 or so clones, 60% to 85% found once. Sequenced material: peripheral blood. These receptors were taken from a woman in her 70s with acute or convalescent COVID-19.

The chain combines TRBV5-4 with TRBJ1-1; TRBD1 aligns across 8 bases. The ends lost 2 bases at V and 1 base at J; junction bases unmatched: 4. Germline-derived CDR1 and CDR2 are SGHNT and YYREEE (reference sequence). This CDR3 contains 15 residues. CDR3 nucleotides: TGTGCCAGCAGCTTTGTCGACAGGGGGAACACTGAAGCTTTCTTT. Translating gives CASSFVDRGNTEAFF.

Written as DNA, the CDR3 is TGTGCCACCAGTGAGGGGGCCAGGGGGCCGGCCGGGGAGCTGTTTTTT. It translates to CATSEGARGPAGELFF. This chain connects TRBV24-1 to TRBJ2-2; 8 bases fit TRBD1. V gave up 4 bases and J gave up 6 bases; unmatched junction bases: 9. CDR3 length: 16 residues. Germline V gene data show CDR1 as KGHDR and CDR2 as SFDVKD.

The V gene is TRBV10-2, the J gene TRBJ2-6, with 8 bases matching TRBD2. This CDR3 spans 14 amino acids. Germline values: CDR1 WSHSY, CDR2 SAAADI. Unmatched junction bases numbered 7, after V lost 3 bases and J lost 12 bases. The CDR3 sequence is CASSELAAVLVLTF. The CDR3 DNA is TGCGCCAGCAGTGAACTAGCGGCCGTCCTCGTCCTGACTTTC.

The chain has TRBV7-9 and TRBJ2-7; 7 nucleotides line up with TRBD2. The V gene's germline CDR1 is SEHNR and CDR2 FQNEAQ (reference sequence). CDR3 size: 19 residues. Trimming cost V 2 bases and J 0 bases; bases outside gene matches: 16. The CDR3 bases are TGTGCCAGCAGCTTAATAGGACTAGGTAGCGGGTCGAGCTCCTACGAGCAGTACTTC. Encoded protein: CASSLIGLGSGSSSYEQYF.

This clone was found a few times. J is TRBJ2-5 and V is TRBV7-2; D not resolved. This CDR3 has 12 amino acids. Per germline, CDR1 SGHTA and CDR2 FQGNSA. V dropped 5 bases and J dropped 5 bases, with 9 bases sitting between them. CDR3 sequence (DNA): TGTGCCAGCAGCCCCATGGCTGAGACCCAGTACTTC. Translating it yields CASSPMAETQYF.